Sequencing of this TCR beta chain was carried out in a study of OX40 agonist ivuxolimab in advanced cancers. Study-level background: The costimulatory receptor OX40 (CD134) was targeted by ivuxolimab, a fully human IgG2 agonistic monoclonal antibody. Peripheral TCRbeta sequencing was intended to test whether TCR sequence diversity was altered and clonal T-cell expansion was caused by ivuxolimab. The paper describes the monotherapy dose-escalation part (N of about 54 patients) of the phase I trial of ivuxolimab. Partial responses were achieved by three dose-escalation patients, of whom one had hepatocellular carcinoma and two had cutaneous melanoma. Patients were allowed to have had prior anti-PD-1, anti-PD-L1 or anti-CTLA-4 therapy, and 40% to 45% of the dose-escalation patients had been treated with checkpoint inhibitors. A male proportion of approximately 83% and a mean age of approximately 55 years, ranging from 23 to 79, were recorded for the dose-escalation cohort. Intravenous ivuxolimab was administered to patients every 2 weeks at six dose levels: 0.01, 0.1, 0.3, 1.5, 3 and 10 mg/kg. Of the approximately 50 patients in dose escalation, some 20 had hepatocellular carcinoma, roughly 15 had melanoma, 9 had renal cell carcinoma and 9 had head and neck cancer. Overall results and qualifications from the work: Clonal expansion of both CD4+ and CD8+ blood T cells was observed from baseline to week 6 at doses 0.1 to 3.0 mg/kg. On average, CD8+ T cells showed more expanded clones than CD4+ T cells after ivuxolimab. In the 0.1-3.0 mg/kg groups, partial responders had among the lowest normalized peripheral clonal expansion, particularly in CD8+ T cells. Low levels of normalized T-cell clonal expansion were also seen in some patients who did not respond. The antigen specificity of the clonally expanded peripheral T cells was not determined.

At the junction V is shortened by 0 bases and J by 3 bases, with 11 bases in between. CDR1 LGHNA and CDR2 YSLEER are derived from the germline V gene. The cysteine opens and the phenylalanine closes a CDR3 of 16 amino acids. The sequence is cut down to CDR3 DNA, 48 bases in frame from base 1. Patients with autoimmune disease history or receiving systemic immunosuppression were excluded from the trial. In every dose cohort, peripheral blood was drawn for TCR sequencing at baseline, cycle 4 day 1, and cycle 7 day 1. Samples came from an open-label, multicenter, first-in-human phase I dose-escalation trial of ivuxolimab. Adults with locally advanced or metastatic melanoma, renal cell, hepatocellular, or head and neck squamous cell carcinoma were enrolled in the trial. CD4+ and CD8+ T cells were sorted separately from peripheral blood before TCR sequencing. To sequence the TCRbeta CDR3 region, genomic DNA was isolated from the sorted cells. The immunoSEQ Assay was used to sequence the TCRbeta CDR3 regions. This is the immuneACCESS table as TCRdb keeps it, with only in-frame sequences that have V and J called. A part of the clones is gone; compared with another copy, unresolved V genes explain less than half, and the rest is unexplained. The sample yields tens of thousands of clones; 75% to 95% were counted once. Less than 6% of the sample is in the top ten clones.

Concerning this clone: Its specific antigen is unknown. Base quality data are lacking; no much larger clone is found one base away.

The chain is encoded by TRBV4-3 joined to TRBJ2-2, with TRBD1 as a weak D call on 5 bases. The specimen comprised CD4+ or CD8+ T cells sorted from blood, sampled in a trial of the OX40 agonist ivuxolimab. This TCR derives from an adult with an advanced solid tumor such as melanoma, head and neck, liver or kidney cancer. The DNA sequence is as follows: TGCGCCAGCAGCCAAGATCGTTGGGGCTACACCGGGGAGCTGTTTTTT. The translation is CASSQDRWGYTGELFF.